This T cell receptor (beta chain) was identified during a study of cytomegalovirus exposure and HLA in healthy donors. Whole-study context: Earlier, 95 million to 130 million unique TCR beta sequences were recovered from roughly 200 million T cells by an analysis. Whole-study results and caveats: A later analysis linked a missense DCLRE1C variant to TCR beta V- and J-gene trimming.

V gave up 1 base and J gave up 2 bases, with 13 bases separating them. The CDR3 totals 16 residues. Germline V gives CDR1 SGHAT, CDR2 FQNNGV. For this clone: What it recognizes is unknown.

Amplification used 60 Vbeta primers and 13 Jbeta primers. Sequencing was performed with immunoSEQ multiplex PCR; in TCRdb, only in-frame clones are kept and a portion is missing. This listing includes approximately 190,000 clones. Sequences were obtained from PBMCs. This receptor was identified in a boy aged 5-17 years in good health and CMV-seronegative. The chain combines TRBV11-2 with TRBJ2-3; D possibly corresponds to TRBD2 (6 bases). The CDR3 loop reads CASSLGDGTYTDTQYF. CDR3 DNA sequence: TGTGCCAGCAGCTTAGGGGACGGGACTTACACAGATACGCAGTATTTT.